This TCR beta chain was profiled in a study of shared clonotypes between healthy human individuals. CDR1 and CDR2 from the germline V gene are SEHNR and FQNEAQ (reference sequence). The CDR3 has 13 residues. Trimming left V 3 bases short and J 4 bases short, with 9 bases between. Data came from immunoSEQ multiplex PCR; TCRdb stores just in-frame clones and leaves some out. The profile shows 2 million to 2.5 million clones, about nine tenths of them singletons. Sequenced material: naive CD4+ T cells from PBMCs. Documented subset: CD45RA+ positively selected. This sequence joins TRBV7-9 and TRBJ2-5; no clear D gene. This TCR was sampled from a man aged 18-30 years in good health. Some clones in this sample may be carry-over from other donors' samples. CDR3 DNA: TGTGCCAGCAGCTTGATGGGAACAGAGACCCAGTACTTC. Protein: CASSLMGTETQYF. The complete variable domain, with remaining parts taken from reference TRBV7-9 and TRBJ2-5, reads DTGVSQNPRHKITKRGQNVTFRCDPISEHNRLYWYRQTLGQGPEFLTYFQNEAQLEKSRLLSDRFSAERPKGSFSTLEIQRTEQGDSAMYLCASSLMGTETQYFGPGTRLLVL.